These 27 T cell receptor beta chains were all obtained from the same sample, sequenced in a study of blood T cell repertoires in COVID-19. Clones were read by immunoSEQ multiplex PCR, and TCRdb kept only the in-frame ones, dropping some. The table includes about 270,000 clones, approximately 89% detected once. Sequenced input: PBMCs or T cells enriched from blood (not recorded which). The receptors stem from a man aged 40-50 years who had been exposed to COVID-19.

The chain has TRBV21-1 and TRBJ1-5; the table's D call of TRBD1 was not tested on the DNA. TRBV21-1 is a pseudogene locus. CDR3 length: 15 residues. This chain's CDR3 is CASSPNRAGNQPQHF. DNA of the CDR3: TGTGCCAGCAGCCCTAACAGGGCGGGCAATCAGCCCCAGCATTTT.

The rearrangement uses TRBV5-4 and TRBJ1-6; D gene unclear. The CDR3 has 14 residues. The germline CDR1 and CDR2 sequences are SGHNT and YYREEE (reference sequence). V was clipped by 0 bases and J by 10 bases, with 11 bases between them. The CDR3 loop is CASSLGRVGSPLHF. CDR3 DNA: TGTGCCAGCAGCTTGGGGAGGGTAGGCTCACCCCTCCACTTT.

The chain carries TRBV5-1 and TRBJ2-1, with 8 bases matching TRBD1. Germline loops: CDR1 SGHRS, CDR2 YFSETQ. V trimming: 0 bases; J trimming: 7 bases; junction bases outside the gene matches: 6. CDR3 length equals 15 residues. In DNA form, the CDR3 reads TGCGCCAGCAGCTTGGGGCAGGGGGCGAGAAATGAGCAGTTCTTC. Its protein product is CASSLGQGARNEQFF.

The chain uses TRBV18 and TRBJ2-1; the match to TRBD2 covers 11 bases. Germline trimming cut 0 bases from V and 12 bases from J; bases unmatched to any gene: 10. The germline CDR1 and CDR2 sequences are KGHSH and LQKENI. The CDR3 loop spans 16 amino acids. The CDR3 spells CASSPPASGRSQVQFF. CDR3 DNA sequence: TGTGCCAGCTCACCACCGGCTAGCGGGAGGTCCCAGGTGCAGTTCTTC.

The chain employs TRBV13 and TRBJ1-1, with TRBD1 identical over 11 bases. The CDR3 totals 20 residues. Germline CDR1 is PRHDT and CDR2 is FYEKMQ (reference sequence). The junction had 15 bases not matched to a gene; V was cut back by 2 bases and J by 1 base. CDR3 in DNA: TGTGCCAGCAGCTTACGAGTCCGGACAGGGGGCCCCTTTGAGAACACTGAAGCTTTCTTT. Translation gives CASSLRVRTGGPFENTEAFF. Full variable domain (rest looked up from reference TRBV13 and TRBJ1-1): AAGVIQSPRHLIKEKRETATLKCYPIPRHDTVYWYQQGPGQDPQFLISFYEKMQSDKGSIPDRFSAQQFSDYHSELNMSSLELGDSALYFCASSLRVRTGGPFENTEAFFGQGTRLTVV.

The chain joins TRBV6-1 to TRBJ2-1, with D unclear. V was trimmed by 2 bases and J by 5 bases, leaving 7 bases between them. Germline loops: CDR1 MNHNS, CDR2 SASEGT. The CDR3 runs 13 residues. As DNA, the CDR3 is TGTGCCAGCAGTGAATACAGCAACAATGAGCAGTTCTTC. Its translation is CASSEYSNNEQFF.

The CDR3 DNA is TGTGCCAGCAGCCCCGGGGGGACAGGGGACACAGATACGCAGTATTTT. Protein product: CASSPGGTGDTDTQYF. The genes are TRBV11-1 and TRBJ2-3, with TRBD1 matching 10 bases. CDR1 is SGHAT, CDR2 FQDESV, per germline (reference sequence). The CDR3 is made up of 16 amino acids. The J segment lost 2 bases and the V segment lost 5 bases, leaving 7 bases of the junction unmatched.

V gene TRBV7-9 combines with J gene TRBJ1-6; D might be TRBD1 (5 bases). This CDR3 spans 14 amino acids. Trimming took 5 bases from V and 10 from J, leaving 15 bases between them. Per the germline V gene, CDR1 is SEHNR and CDR2 is FQNEAQ (reference sequence). The CDR3 sequence is CASSPTGVESPLHF. CDR3 bases: TGTGCCAGCAGCCCCACGGGGGTTGAATCACCCCTCCACTTT.

The chain links TRBV3-1 (or the pseudogene TRBV3-2) to TRBJ1-2; the D gene is possibly TRBD1 (5 bases). V gave up 0 bases and J gave up 2 bases, with 19 bases separating them. The CDR3 extends over 18 amino acids. Germline V gene sequence: CDR1 LGHDT, CDR2 YNNKEL (reference sequence). DNA for the CDR3: TGTGCCAGCAGCCAAGAGTGGGGCAGTGTGACTGGCAACTATGGCTACACCTTC. It is translated as CASSQEWGSVTGNYGYTF.

This chain links TRBV19 with TRBJ1-2, with D unclear. Germline lookup yields CDR1 LNHDA and CDR2 SQIVND (reference sequence). The CDR3 sequence is 14 residues long. The germline V and J ends were trimmed by 7 bases and 4 bases, with 16 bases remaining between them. The CDR3 nucleotides read TGTGCCAGTAAATATCGGGGTGATTCCTATGGCTACACCTTC. The encoded protein is CASKYRGDSYGYTF.

The V call is TRBV27, the J call TRBJ1-6; D is possibly TRBD1 (5 bases). The CDR3 has 16 residues. Germline V CDR1 and CDR2: MNHEY, SMNVEV (reference sequence). Trimming removed 0 bases from V and 1 base from J, with 7 bases in between. The CDR3: CASSLSKGSYNSPLHF. CDR3 DNA: TGTGCCAGCAGTTTATCGAAGGGGTCCTATAATTCACCCCTCCACTTT.

This clone appeared a few times. The chain is built from TRBV7-6 and TRBJ2-5; a weak D match, TRBD2 (6 bases). This CDR3 region has 13 residues. Trimming took off 5 bases at V and 5 bases at J, with 12 bases between the two ends. Per the germline V gene, CDR1 is SGHVS and CDR2 is FNYEAQ. CDR3 protein: CASSPLGGETQYF. In nucleotides, the CDR3 is TGTGCCAGCAGCCCACTAGGAGGGGAGACCCAGTACTTC.

The rearrangement links TRBV5-1 to TRBJ2-3, with 7 bases matching TRBD2. V shed 4 bases and J 3 bases; nucleotides not matched to a gene: 5. Germline values: CDR1 SGHRS, CDR2 YFSETQ. The length of the CDR3 is 14 residues. In DNA, the CDR3 is TGCGCCAGCAGCACACCGGGACTAACAGATACGCAGTATTTT. Its translation: CASSTPGLTDTQYF.

The V and J genes are TRBV10-3 and TRBJ1-5; the match to TRBD1 covers 10 bases. The germline V gene encodes CDR1 ENHRY and CDR2 SYGVKD. This CDR3 has 14 amino acids. V lost 10 bases and J lost 7; bases outside the gene matches: 10. The CDR3 spells CANRGTGVGQPQHF. DNA of the CDR3: TGTGCCAACAGAGGGACAGGGGTAGGCCAGCCCCAGCATTTT.

J is TRBJ2-7 and V is TRBV18, with 7 bases aligning to TRBD2. The V and J ends lost 2 bases and 1 base, in that order; junction bases with no gene match: 5. From germline, CDR1 is KGHSH and CDR2 LQKENI. This CDR3 contains 15 residues. The CDR3 coding sequence is TGTGCCAGCTCACCAGAAGCGGGATTATCCTACGAGCAGTACTTC. Amino acids: CASSPEAGLSYEQYF.

The chain recombines TRBV3-1 (or the pseudogene TRBV3-2) with TRBJ2-5; 7 positions match TRBD1. Germline values: CDR1 LGHDT, CDR2 YNNKEL (reference sequence). V was clipped by 0 bases and J by 5 bases; unmatched bases: 15. The CDR3 runs to 18 residues. The CDR3: CASSQEKRSDRVMETQYF. The CDR3 DNA reads as TGTGCCAGCAGCCAAGAAAAGCGTTCTGACAGGGTTATGGAGACCCAGTACTTC.

J is TRBJ1-6 and V is TRBV19; D unresolved. CDR1 and CDR2 from the germline V gene are LNHDA and SQIVND (reference sequence). Trimming removed 3 bases from V and 6 bases from J, with 3 bases in between. This CDR3 has 12 amino acids. The CDR3 loop is CASSIGNSPLHF. The CDR3 nucleotides read TGTGCCAGTAGTATCGGTAATTCACCCCTCCACTTT.

Only one count was recorded for this clone. The chain is built from TRBV6-5 and TRBJ1-2; D unclear. The germline V and J ends were trimmed by 2 bases and 7 bases, with 17 bases remaining between them. This CDR3 is 15 amino acids long. Germline V gene sequence: CDR1 MNHEY, CDR2 SVGAGI. The CDR3 DNA sequence: TGTGCCAGCAGTTACGGCACCTGGTCCTCTGGTGGCTACACCTTC. Translated, it gives CASSYGTWSSGGYTF.

The rearrangement joins TRBV18 to TRBJ1-2; D gene unclear. V gave up 4 bases and J gave up 4 bases, with 13 bases separating them. The CDR3 is 14 amino acids. Germline CDR1 is KGHSH and CDR2 is LQKENI. The DNA for the CDR3 is TGTGCCAGCTCACAAGAACGTCAGTCCTATGGCTACACCTTC. Amino acid sequence: CASSQERQSYGYTF.

This CDR3 reads CASSLFGQGNPQYF. In DNA form, the CDR3 reads TGTGCCAGCAGTTTATTCGGACAGGGGAACCCGCAGTACTTC. V gene TRBV27 combines with J gene TRBJ2-7; 9 nucleotides agree with TRBD1. The CDR3 is 14 residues long. The V gene's germline CDR1 is MNHEY and CDR2 SMNVEV (reference sequence). The V segment lost 1 base and the J segment 9 bases; nucleotides outside the gene matches: 7.

The chain uses TRBV25-1 and TRBJ2-5, with D tentatively TRBD1 (5 bases). Germline V gene data show CDR1 as MGHDK and CDR2 as SYGVNS. Trimming cost V 1 base and J 3 bases, with 15 bases left between them. CDR3 length: 16 residues. The CDR3 nucleotides read TGTGCCAGCAGTGAATTAGGCAGGGTGGGAAAAGAGACCCAGTACTTC. Residues: CASSELGRVGKETQYF.

The chain couples TRBV7-2 to TRBJ1-3, with a possible D match to TRBD1 (6 bases). Germline lookup yields CDR1 SGHTA and CDR2 FQGNSA. The CDR3 has 15 residues. Trimming cost V 5 bases and J 8 bases, with 19 bases left between them. The CDR3 loop is CASSPGSGGMDTIYF. Written as DNA, the CDR3 is TGTGCCAGCAGCCCGGGATCTGGGGGCATGGACACCATATATTTT.

The chain recombines TRBV30 with TRBJ2-7, with 11 bases lining up with TRBD1. CDR3 length: 17 amino acids. J was trimmed by 3 bases and V by 3 bases; bases with no gene match: 13. Looked up from germline, CDR1 is GTSNPN and CDR2 is SVGIG (reference sequence). The CDR3 region has the DNA TGTGCCTGGAGCCCCCCTTTATGGGACAGGGGGGTCTACGAGCAGTACTTC. It is translated as CAWSPPLWDRGVYEQYF.

Note on this clone: Other DNA sequences of this sample code for an identical CDR3. The chain couples TRBV29-1 to TRBJ2-7, with 9 positions matching TRBD1. CDR3 length: 11 residues. The germline CDR1 and CDR2 sequences are SQVTM and ANQGSEA. Trimming took 6 bases from V and 3 from J; bases not matched to a gene: 0. CDR3 region: CSVDRGYEQYF. In DNA form, the CDR3 reads TGCAGCGTGGACAGGGGCTACGAGCAGTACTTC.

CDR3 in amino acids: CASSHVTGEQYF. CDR3 DNA sequence: TGCGCCAGCAGCCATGTTACGGGGGAGCAGTACTTC. The chain combines TRBV4-1 with TRBJ2-7, with a weak D call TRBD2 (5 bases). The germline gives CDR1 MGHRA, CDR2 YSYEKL. With 3 bases removed from V and 7 bases from J, the gap between germline ends came to 10 bases. The CDR3 totals 12 residues.

This sequence joins TRBV27 and TRBJ2-6; no reliable D call. V was clipped by 7 bases and J by 10 bases, with 17 bases between them. Germline CDR1 is MNHEY and CDR2 is SMNVEV (reference sequence). The CDR3 runs to 14 residues. DNA of the CDR3: TGTGCCAGCAACTCCCCTTCGACAACGAACGTCCTGACTTTC. It is translated as CASNSPSTTNVLTF.

Only one count was recorded for this clone. This rearrangement joins TRBV7-2 to TRBJ1-2, with D possibly matching TRBD1 (5 bases). The CDR3 covers 18 residues. Germline loops: CDR1 SGHTA, CDR2 FQGNSA. Trimming removed 4 bases at V and 0 bases at J, with 21 bases between. CDR3 nucleotides: TGTGCCAGCAGCTCCCTTTGGGGGGGAAGGGAGGCTAACTATGGCTACACCTTC. Encoded protein: CASSSLWGGREANYGYTF.